This T cell receptor (beta chain) derives from a study of blood T cells in healthy people across ages. Background on the study: Capture by template switching was about one barcoded beta molecule per two T cells.

Germline values: CDR1 SGHAT, CDR2 FQNNGV. Between the trimmed V and J ends, which lost 5 bases and 4 bases, there was a span of 11 bases. The CDR3 is made up of 14 amino acids. The second PCR ran roughly 7 to 11 cycles with a sample-barcoded 5' primer and J-beta primers. A tag from a template-switch adaptor with 12 random nucleotides marked each cDNA molecule. TCRdb reprocessed the 5' RACE reads with MiXCR, giving one entry per CDR3 protein. The sample has about 1.4 million distinct CDR3 sequences; approximately 59% are singletons. The sequenced material came from blood. This clonotype originated in a man aged 18-30 years in good health. V is TRBV11-2 and J is TRBJ1-4; D call uncertain. CDR3: CASSPEPYNEKLFF. The CDR3, as DNA: TGTGCCAGCAGCCCAGAACCGTATAATGAAAAACTGTTTTTT.